This is a list of T cell receptor beta chains from one sample in a study of beta chain features in type 1 diabetes. Profiling relied on immunoSEQ multiplex PCR, and the TCRdb table lists in-frame clones only, not all of them. The data contain 330,000 or so clones, roughly a fifth of them singletons. The sequencing sample was made of naive CD4+ T cells from blood. These receptors were collected from a woman between 18 and 30 years old in good health. CDR3s include the opening cysteine and the closing phenylalanine or tryptophan. The order of the fields is D gene, clone size, V gene, J gene, CDR3 protein, CDR3 DNA. D genes are given only for firm matches. The size field is filled for only some rows; it gives once, few, many or a size class.

-	once	TRBV29-1	TRBJ1-2	CSVEGTADYGYTF	TGCAGCGTTGAAGGGACAGCGGACTATGGCTACACCTTC
-	few	TRBV7-9	TRBJ2-7	CASTQEGGSYEQYF	TGTGCCAGCACCCAAGAGGGCGGTTCCTACGAGCAGTACTTC
-	-	TRBV7-2	TRBJ2-2	CASSSASTANTGELFF	TGTGCCAGCAGCTCGGCCAGCACAGCGAACACCGGGGAGCTGTTTTTT
TRBD2	-	TRBV30	TRBJ2-3	CASRRSGGAGDTQYF	TGTGCCTCGCGCAGGAGCGGGGGAGCGGGGGATACGCAGTATTTT
-	few	TRBV29-1	TRBJ1-1	CSVYSKNTEAFF	TGCAGCGTGTACAGCAAAAACACTGAAGCTTTCTTT
-	-	TRBV7-2	TRBJ1-2	CASSLAHRPGGYTF	TGTGCCAGCAGCTTAGCGCACAGGCCGGGTGGCTACACCTTC
-	few	TRBV21-1	TRBJ1-1	CASSKALGPFPEAFF	TGTGCCAGCAGCAAAGCGCTTGGCCCTTTTCCTGAAGCTTTCTTT
TRBD2	-	TRBV4-1	TRBJ2-7	CASSHMGLASYEQYF	TGCGCCAGCAGCCATATGGGACTAGCGAGCTACGAGCAGTACTTC
-	few	TRBV29-1	TRBJ1-1	CSVVRNTEAFF	TGCAGCGTTGTGCGGAACACTGAAGCTTTCTTT
TRBD1	few	TRBV19	TRBJ2-7	CASSPRTGQGYEQYF	TGTGCCAGTAGTCCCAGGACAGGGCAAGGCTACGAGCAGTACTTC
-	few	TRBV7-2	TRBJ1-6	CASSFAMVGLSNSPLHF	TGTGCCAGCAGCTTTGCTATGGTGGGGCTAAGTAATTCACCCCTCCACTTT
TRBD1	-	TRBV4-1	TRBJ2-7	CASSRTGTLYEQYF	TGCGCCAGCAGCCGGACAGGGACCTTATACGAGCAGTACTTC
-	-	TRBV7-9	TRBJ2-3	CASSLAGGTDTQYF	TGTGCCAGCAGCTTAGCAGGGGGCACAGATACGCAGTATTTT
-	few	TRBV19	TRBJ1-2	CASSSRGRGISSYTF	TGTGCCAGTAGTTCCAGGGGACGAGGAATATCGAGCTACACCTTC
-	-	TRBV19	TRBJ1-2	CASSSEAPTGGYTF	TGTGCCAGTAGCTCCGAGGCCCCAACGGGGGGCTACACCTTC
-	few	TRBV9	TRBJ2-6	CASSLQSSGANVLTF	TGTGCCAGCAGCTTACAGAGCTCTGGGGCCAACGTCCTGACTTTC
TRBD1	few	TRBV5-6	TRBJ1-2	CASSKPTGQRGYTF	TGTGCCAGCAGCAAGCCGACAGGGCAGCGGGGCTACACCTTC
TRBD2	-	TRBV5-1	TRBJ2-7	CASSLGGLAGRYEQYF	TGCGCCAGCAGCTTGGGAGGACTAGCGGGACGCTACGAGCAGTACTTC
-	few	TRBV30	TRBJ1-5	CAWVSLRHQPQHF	TGTGCCTGGGTCAGTTTGAGGCATCAGCCCCAGCATTTT
-	few	TRBV30	TRBJ1-1	CAWRAAGYPHTEAFF	TGTGCCTGGAGGGCCGCAGGGTATCCGCACACTGAAGCTTTCTTT
-	-	TRBV6-5	TRBJ1-4	CASSSRLAGGEKLFF	TGTGCCAGCAGTTCCCGACTGGCCGGCGGAGAAAAACTGTTTTTT
-	-	TRBV7-9	TRBJ1-5	CASSQQGDQPQHF	TGTGCCAGCAGCCAACAGGGTGATCAGCCCCAGCATTTT
-	few	TRBV5-1	TRBJ1-1	CASAPGSRNTEAFF	TGCGCCAGTGCCCCCGGTTCAAGAAACACTGAAGCTTTCTTT
TRBD1	-	TRBV7-9	TRBJ2-7	CASSLVGGGTGPYEQYF	TGTGCCAGCAGCTTAGTAGGGGGCGGGACAGGGCCCTACGAGCAGTACTTC
-	-	TRBV7-9	TRBJ2-4	CASSPPVDKNIQYF	TGTGCCAGCAGCCCGCCGGTTGACAAAAACATTCAGTACTTC
TRBD1	few	TRBV27	TRBJ1-2	CASSSGQVYGYTF	TGTGCCAGCAGTTCGGGACAGGTGTATGGCTACACCTTC
-	-	TRBV7-2	TRBJ1-1	CASSLATENTEAFF	TGTGCCAGCAGCTTAGCGACTGAGAACACTGAAGCTTTCTTT
TRBD1	few	TRBV10-3	TRBJ1-5	CAIGPSGGVGNQPQHF	TGTGCCATCGGTCCGTCAGGGGGCGTAGGCAATCAGCCCCAGCATTTT
-	-	TRBV19	TRBJ1-5	CASHQQGARQPQHF	TGTGCCAGTCACCAACAGGGTGCGAGACAGCCCCAGCATTTT
-	-	TRBV5-6	TRBJ1-5	CASSNQGFQPQHF	TGTGCCAGCAGTAATCAGGGGTTTCAGCCCCAGCATTTT